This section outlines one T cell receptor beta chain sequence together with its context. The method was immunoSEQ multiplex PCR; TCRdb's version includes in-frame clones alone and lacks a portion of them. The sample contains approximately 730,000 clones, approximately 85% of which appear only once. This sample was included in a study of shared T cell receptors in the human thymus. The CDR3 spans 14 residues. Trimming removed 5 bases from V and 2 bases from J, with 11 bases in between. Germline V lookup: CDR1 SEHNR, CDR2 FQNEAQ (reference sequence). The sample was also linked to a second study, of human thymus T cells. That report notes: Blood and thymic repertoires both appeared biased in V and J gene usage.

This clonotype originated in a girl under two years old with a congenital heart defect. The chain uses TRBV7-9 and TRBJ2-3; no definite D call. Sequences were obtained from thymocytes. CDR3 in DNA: TGTGCCAGCAGCAGTCAACAGTTCACAGATACGCAGTATTTT. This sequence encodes CASSSQQFTDTQYF.